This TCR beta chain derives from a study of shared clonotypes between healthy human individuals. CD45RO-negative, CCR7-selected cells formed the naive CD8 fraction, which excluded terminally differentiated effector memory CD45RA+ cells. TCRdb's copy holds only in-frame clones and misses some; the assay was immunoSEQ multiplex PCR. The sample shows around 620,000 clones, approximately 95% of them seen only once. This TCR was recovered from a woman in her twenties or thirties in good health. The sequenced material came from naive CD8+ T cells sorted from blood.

Here the CDR3 reads CASSLEDSAYEQYF. In DNA, the CDR3 is TGCGCCAGCAGCTTGGAGGACAGTGCTTACGAGCAGTACTTC. The chain joins TRBV5-1 to TRBJ2-7, with D possibly being TRBD1 (6 bases). V lost 0 bases and J lost 4, with 11 bases in between. The CDR3 contains 14 residues. Germline CDR1 and CDR2: SGHRS and YFSETQ.